This TCR beta chain was identified in a study of shared clonotypes between healthy human individuals. Per the germline V gene, CDR1 is LGHNA and CDR2 is YNFKEQ. The CDR3 has 14 residues. Trimming took 0 bases from V and 10 from J, leaving 12 bases between them. Assay: immunoSEQ multiplex PCR; the TCRdb copy retains only in-frame clones and omits some. The sample includes around 330,000 clones, less than 85% of them seen just once. This sequence joins TRBV4-2 and TRBJ1-4; no firm D call. The sequenced sample was memory CD4+ T cells sorted from blood. Subset described: CD45RA-negative fraction. This clonotype originated in a young man in good health. Written as DNA, the CDR3 is TGTGCCAGCAGCCAAGATCTGGGGATGGGAAAACTGTTTTTT. Its protein is CASSQDLGMGKLFF.